These 3 T cell receptor beta chains were all obtained from the same sample, sequenced in a study of control samples from healthy donors and cancer patients. TCRdb's table, derived via immunoSEQ multiplex PCR, lists solely in-frame clones and lacks some. The repertoire holds some 150,000 clones, with approximately 94% as singletons. The sample consisted of blood. The receptors here all came from a man aged 40-50 years in good health.

This rearrangement joins TRBV21-1 to TRBJ2-3. TRBV21-1 is shown as a pseudogene. There are 15 residues in the CDR3. The CDR3 DNA reads TGTGCCAGCAGCGCAGTTGCGCCGAATTCAGATACGCAGTATTTT. It is translated as CASSAVAPNSDTQYF.

This chain connects TRBV15 to TRBJ2-3; TRBD2 matches at 10 bases. Unmatched junction bases numbered 6, after V lost 0 bases and J lost 3 bases. Germline values: CDR1 LNHNV, CDR2 YYDKDF (reference sequence). The CDR3 sequence is 17 residues long. The CDR3 here is CATSRDVSSGRTDTQYF. CDR3 sequence (DNA): TGTGCCACCAGCAGAGATGTTTCTAGCGGGAGAACAGATACGCAGTATTTT.

V is TRBV5-6 and J is TRBJ2-5; D may be TRBD1 (8 bases). V gave up 0 bases and J gave up 4 bases, with 19 bases separating them. The CDR3 consists of 17 residues. Germline CDR1 is SGHDT and CDR2 is YYEEEE. CDR3 sequence (DNA): TGTGCCAGCAGCTTGGCCTCGGCTACAGGGGGGGGAGAGACCCAGTACTTC. Translation: CASSLASATGGGETQYF. Based on the CDR3 plus reference TRBV5-6 and TRBJ2-5, the full variable domain is DAGVTQSPTHLIKTRGQQVTLRCSPKSGHDTVSWYQQALGQGPQFIFQYYEEEERQRGNFPDRFSGHQFPNYSSELNVNALLLGDSALYLCASSLASATGGGETQYFGPGTRLLVL.